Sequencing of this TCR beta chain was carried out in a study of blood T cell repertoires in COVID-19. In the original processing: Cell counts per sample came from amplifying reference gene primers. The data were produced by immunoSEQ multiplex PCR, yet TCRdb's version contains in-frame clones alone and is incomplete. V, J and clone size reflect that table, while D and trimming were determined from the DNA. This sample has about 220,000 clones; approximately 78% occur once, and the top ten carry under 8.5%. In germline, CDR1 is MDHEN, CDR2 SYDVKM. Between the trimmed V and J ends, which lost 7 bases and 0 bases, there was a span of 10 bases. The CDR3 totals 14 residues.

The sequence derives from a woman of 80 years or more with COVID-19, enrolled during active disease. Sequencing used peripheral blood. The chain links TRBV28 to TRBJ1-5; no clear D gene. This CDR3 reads CASTHIYSNQPQHF. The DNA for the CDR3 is TGTGCCAGCACCCACATTTATAGCAATCAGCCCCAGCATTTT.